A single sample gave rise to the 23 T cell receptor beta chains below, sequenced in a study of blood T cell repertoires in COVID-19. The table came from immunoSEQ multiplex PCR; TCRdb's copy has only in-frame clones and leaves some out. Of 200,000 to 300,000 clones listed, approximately 82% are singletons. Input material: peripheral blood. These receptors were obtained from a middle-aged man who had recovered from COVID-19.

This clone was picked up one time. The rearrangement joins TRBV7-9 to TRBJ1-3, with 11 bases aligning to TRBD1. The J segment lost 0 bases and the V segment lost 4 bases, leaving 2 bases of the junction unmatched. Germline V gene lookup returns CDR1 SEHNR and CDR2 FQNEAQ (reference sequence). The CDR3 length is 16 residues. The CDR3 reads CASSSGQGASGNTIYF. DNA for the CDR3: TGTGCCAGCAGCTCAGGACAGGGGGCCTCTGGAAACACCATATATTTT.

The rearrangement joins TRBV7-8 to TRBJ2-2; perhaps TRBD2 as D (5 bases). Trimming removed 5 bases from V and 4 bases from J, with 32 bases in between. The CDR3 covers 21 residues. Germline CDR1 and CDR2: SGHVS and FQNEAQ. The CDR3 DNA is TGTGCCAGCAGCCGCCGACGACTGGGCAGGAGGCTGGACCCGTCCACCGGGGAGCTGTTTTTT. Its translation: CASSRRRLGRRLDPSTGELFF.

The chain employs TRBV4-1 and TRBJ2-3, with 12 bases lining up with TRBD2. This CDR3 contains 16 residues. Trimming at V came to 3 bases and at J to 7 bases, leaving 8 bases not matched to a gene. In germline, CDR1 is MGHRA, CDR2 YSYEKL. For the CDR3, the DNA is TGCGCCAGCAGCCAGCAACTAGCGGGGGGCTTGAATACGCAGTATTTT. Translating gives CASSQQLAGGLNTQYF.

The genes are TRBV29-1 and TRBJ2-5, with TRBD2 matching over 8 bases. The V gene end was trimmed by 2 bases and the J gene end by 2 bases; junction bases not matched to a gene: 10. This CDR3 is built from 16 residues. Germline CDR1 reads SQVTM; CDR2 reads ANQGSEA. The CDR3 bases are TGCAGCGTTGAATTTAGATGGGCGGGGGGACAAGAGACCCAGTACTTC. It codes for CSVEFRWAGGQETQYF.

This chain uses TRBV10-2 with TRBJ1-1; D is perhaps TRBD1 (5 bases). The V end was cut by 4 bases, the J end by 6 bases, with 9 bases between. The CDR3 has 12 amino acids. Germline loops: CDR1 WSHSY, CDR2 SAAADI. CDR3 DNA: TGCGCCAGCAGTGTTAGGGGCTCTGAAGCTTTCTTT. Translating gives CASSVRGSEAFF.

The chain has TRBV7-8 and TRBJ1-1; the D is unclear. The ends were cut back, 0 bases at V and 0 bases at J, with 8 bases in the middle. CDR3 length: 15 residues. Germline lookup yields CDR1 SGHVS and CDR2 FQNEAQ. The CDR3 DNA is TGTGCCAGCAGCTTAGCGGCTTTAATGAACACTGAAGCTTTCTTT. It codes for CASSLAALMNTEAFF.

The chain couples TRBV25-1 to TRBJ2-7, with 10 bases identical to TRBD1. V lost 4 bases and J lost 2; bases outside the gene matches: 11. Germline V gives CDR1 MGHDK, CDR2 SYGVNS. This CDR3 contains 17 residues. CDR3 amino acids: CASSGLRRDRGTYEQYF. For the CDR3, the DNA is TGTGCCAGCAGTGGCCTTCGCCGGGACAGGGGAACCTACGAGCAGTACTTC.

This chain links TRBV2 with TRBJ1-1; tentative D call: TRBD1 (5 bases). Germline values: CDR1 SNHLY, CDR2 FYNNEI. V was pared by 5 bases and J by 4 bases, with 8 bases between. The CDR3 is 12 residues long. CDR3 region: CASSQGGTEAFF. CDR3 in DNA: TGTGCCAGCAGTCAGGGCGGCACTGAAGCTTTCTTT.

The J gene is TRBJ2-7, the V gene TRBV7-2; 11 bases are a match to TRBD1. Germline V gives CDR1 SGHTA, CDR2 FQGNSA. V lost 5 bases and J lost 6; bases outside the gene matches: 9. The CDR3 is 15 residues long. CDR3 protein: CASSPRDRGVGEQYF. CDR3 nucleotides: TGTGCCAGCAGCCCGCGGGACAGGGGGGTTGGCGAGCAGTACTTC.

CDR3 in amino acids: CASSLDPTEETQYF. In nucleotides, the CDR3 is TGTGCCAGCAGCTTAGACCCCACGGAGGAGACCCAGTACTTC. V and J are TRBV7-2 and TRBJ2-5; D ambiguous. The V gene's germline CDR1 is SGHTA and CDR2 FQGNSA. Deletions cut 1 base from V and 5 bases from J, with 11 bases between. The CDR3 is 14 amino acids.

This clone appeared a few times. As DNA, the CDR3 is TGCGCCAGCAGCCAAGACGGACTAGCGACCCCCTCCTACAATGAGCAGTTCTTC. Its translation: CASSQDGLATPSYNEQFF. The chain combines TRBV4-3 with TRBJ2-1; 9 nucleotides align to TRBD2. The CDR3 is 18 residues long. Trimming removed 0 bases from V and 0 bases from J; junction bases left unmatched: 6. Looked up from germline, CDR1 is LGHNA and CDR2 is YSLEER.

V gene TRBV2 combines with J gene TRBJ2-7, with 7 bases matching TRBD2. The CDR3 contains 12 residues. V lost 9 bases to trimming and J lost 1 base; unmatched junction nucleotides: 3. The germline CDR1 and CDR2 sequences are SNHLY and FYNNEI. Here the CDR3 reads CASLAASYEQYF. DNA for the CDR3: TGTGCCAGTCTAGCGGCATCCTACGAGCAGTACTTC.

The chain is built from TRBV10-2 and TRBJ1-2; D unresolved. V was pared by 5 bases and J by 8 bases, with 18 bases between. The CDR3 sequence is 14 residues long. CDR1 and CDR2 from the germline V gene are WSHSY and SAAADI. CDR3 residues: CASSREVLAGGYTF. The CDR3 DNA follows: TGCGCCAGCAGTCGAGAGGTACTAGCGGGAGGCTACACCTTC.

V is TRBV11-2 and J is TRBJ1-3; maybe TRBD1 (6 bases). The CDR3 spans 14 residues. V lost 1 base to trimming and J lost 4 bases, with 8 bases between them. The germline V gene has CDR1 SGHAT and CDR2 FQNNGV. The CDR3 nucleotides read TGTGCCAGCAGCTTAGGGACAGCAGGAAACACCATATATTTT. This translates into CASSLGTAGNTIYF. The full variable domain, in which reference TRBV11-2 and TRBJ1-3 provide the parts outside the CDR3, is EAGVAQSPRYKIIEKRQSVAFWCNPISGHATLYWYQQILGQGPKLLIQFQNNGVVDDSQLPKDRFSAERLKGVDSTLKIQPAKLEDSAVYLCASSLGTAGNTIYFGEGSWLTVV.

The chain joins TRBV19 to TRBJ2-7; 7 positions match TRBD1. The CDR3 covers 16 residues. Germline V lookup: CDR1 LNHDA, CDR2 SQIVND (reference sequence). The J segment lost 4 bases and the V segment lost 5 bases, leaving 14 bases of the junction unmatched. The CDR3 coding sequence is TGTGCCAGTAGTCCAACCCCGGGACAGATTAATTACGAGCAGTACTTC. As protein: CASSPTPGQINYEQYF.

The V call is TRBV11-3, the J call TRBJ2-1; perhaps TRBD1 as D (6 bases). CDR1 SGHNT and CDR2 YENEEA come from the germline V gene. V lost 3 bases and J 7 bases, leaving 13 bases between the germline ends. The CDR3 consists of 14 residues. CDR3 sequence (DNA): TGTGCCAGCAGCTTGGGGGATCAGGGGAATGAGCAGTTCTTC. This encodes CASSLGDQGNEQFF. The full variable domain, completed using reference TRBV11-3 and TRBJ2-1, is EAGVVQSPRYKIIEKKQPVAFWCNPISGHNTLYWYLQNLGQGPELLIRYENEEAVDDSQLPKDRFSAERLKGVDSTLKIQPAELGDSAVYLCASSLGDQGNEQFFGPGTRLTVL.

The chain is built from TRBV7-2 and TRBJ2-1, with TRBD2 matching 9 bases. CDR3 length equals 15 residues. J was trimmed by 12 bases and V by 5 bases; bases with no gene match: 14. Germline CDR1 reads SGHTA; CDR2 reads FQGNSA. CDR3 nucleotide sequence: TGTGCCAGCAGCCGGGAGGTTAGCGGGGGAGGAGGGCAGTTCTTC. Protein: CASSREVSGGGGQFF.

The V call is TRBV5-1, the J call TRBJ2-4; 8 bases are a match to TRBD1. V shed 0 bases, J shed 8 bases, and the junction held 13 bases outside the gene matches. Germline values: CDR1 SGHRS, CDR2 YFSETQ. There are 17 residues in the CDR3. This CDR3 reads CASSLVGQGAGQDIQYF. The CDR3 nucleotides are TGCGCCAGCAGCTTGGTGGGCCAGGGGGCAGGTCAGGACATTCAGTACTTC.

The chain uses TRBV15 and TRBJ2-7; 9 bases align to TRBD1. V trimming: 6 bases; J trimming: 6 bases; junction bases outside the gene matches: 12. Germline-derived CDR1 and CDR2 are LNHNV and YYDKDF (reference sequence). The CDR3 length is 15 residues. DNA of the CDR3: TGTGCCACCAGGTCCTTCGGGACAGGGTTTGTCGAGCAGTACTTC. It specifies CATRSFGTGFVEQYF. Full variable domain (outside the CDR3, taken from reference TRBV15 and TRBJ2-7): DAMVIQNPRYQVTQFGKPVTLSCSQTLNHNVMYWYQQKSSQAPKLLFHYYDKDFNNEADTPDNFQSRRPNTSFCFLDIRSPGLGDTAMYLCATRSFGTGFVEQYFGPGTRLTVT.

The chain combines TRBV30 with TRBJ1-3; D unclear. Trimming left V 0 bases short and J 0 bases short, with 6 bases between. Germline V CDR1 and CDR2: GTSNPN, SVGIG (reference sequence). CDR3 length: 14 amino acids. CDR3 in amino acids: CAWSVLGSGNTIYF. The CDR3 region has the DNA TGTGCCTGGAGTGTACTCGGCTCTGGAAACACCATATATTTT. The variable domain in full, with the rest retrieved from reference TRBV30 and TRBJ1-3, is SQTIHQWPATLVQPVGSPLSLECTVEGTSNPNLYWYRQAAGRGLQLLFYSVGIGQISSEVPQNLSASRPQDRQFILSSKKLLLSDSGFYLCAWSVLGSGNTIYFGEGSWLTVV.

This rearrangement joins TRBV25-1 to TRBJ2-3; D not resolved. The CDR3 contains 14 residues. Germline CDR1 MGHDK, CDR2 SYGVNS. V was trimmed by 2 bases and J by 2 bases, leaving 8 bases between them. In nucleotides, the CDR3 is TGTGCCAGCAGTGAAGCCACAGACACAGATACGCAGTATTTT. This translates into CASSEATDTDTQYF.

J is TRBJ2-1 and V is TRBV2; TRBD1 is a possible D gene (5 bases). With 7 bases removed from V and 2 bases from J, the gap between germline ends came to 12 bases. Germline CDR1 and CDR2: SNHLY and FYNNEI. The CDR3 runs 14 residues. The CDR3 DNA reads TGTGCCAGCATGCAGGACATAACCTACAATGAGCAGTTCTTC. It codes for CASMQDITYNEQFF. The full variable domain, in which reference TRBV2 and TRBJ2-1 provide the parts outside the CDR3, is EPEVTQTPSHQVTQMGQEVILRCVPISNHLYFYWYRQILGQKVEFLVSFYNNEISEKSEIFDDQFSVERPDGSNFTLKIRSTKLEDSAMYFCASMQDITYNEQFFGPGTRLTVL.

This clone was counted ten times or more. The chain combines TRBV4-3 with TRBJ2-2, with D maybe TRBD1 (6 bases). V was clipped by 3 bases and J by 6 bases, with 17 bases between them. CDR3 length: 16 amino acids. Germline CDR1 LGHNA, CDR2 YSLEER. CDR3 sequence: CASSQVGAPGAGELFF. The CDR3 coding sequence is TGCGCCAGCAGCCAGGTGGGGGCCCCGGGCGCCGGGGAGCTGTTTTTT.